A selection of T cell receptor beta chains follows, all from one sample in a study of blood T cells in healthy people across ages. From the 5' RACE reads, TCRdb called clonotypes with MiXCR, one entry per CDR3 protein. The sample has hundreds of thousands of distinct CDR3 sequences; 50% to 65% are singletons. Sequenced input: blood. These receptors came from an elderly man in good health. Each CDR3 is given with its conserved first and last residue. Fields, in order: D gene, V gene, J gene, clone size, CDR3 DNA, CDR3 protein. The D gene is left open where the match is weak. Rows give clone size only sometimes, using once, few, many, or a class for an expanded clone.

-	TRBV7-7	TRBJ2-3	many	TGTGCTAGCAGCTTGGGAACAGGGACAGATACGCAGTATTTT	CASSLGTGTDTQYF
TRBD2	TRBV20-1	TRBJ2-1	-	TGCAGTGGGGGCGGGAGCTCCTACAATGAGCAGTTCTTC	CSGGGSSYNEQFF
TRBD2	TRBV6-5	TRBJ2-3	few	TGTGCCAGCAGTTACGGAGGGACTAGCGGGATCCACACAGATACGCAGTATTTT	CASSYGGTSGIHTDTQYF
-	TRBV29-1	TRBJ2-5	-	TGCAGCGTTGGGCCTGGGGGTTGGGAGACCCAGTACTTC	CSVGPGGWETQYF
-	TRBV2	TRBJ1-4	-	TGTGCCAGCAGGGATACCGGTCAAGTCGGTCCTGAAAAACTGTTTTTT	CASRDTGQVGPEKLFF
TRBD1	TRBV5-6	TRBJ2-5	-	TGTGCCAGCAGCTTGGCAGGGACAGGGGCTTGGGAGCAGTACTTC	CASSLAGTGAWEQYF
-	TRBV3-1	TRBJ2-1	-	TGTGCCAGCAGCCAGGAAGGCACTAGCAGGAATGAGCAGTTCTTC	CASSQEGTSRNEQFF
-	TRBV2	TRBJ1-6	-	TGTGCCAGCAGTGATCCGGGGGTGCCCCTCCACTTT	CASSDPGVPLHF
-	TRBV6-2/TRBV6-3	TRBJ2-7	few	TGTGCCAGCAGTTACGGGCTGGCGGGAAACGGCTACGAGCAGTACTTC	CASSYGLAGNGYEQYF
-	TRBV25-1	TRBJ2-7	few	TGTGCCAGCAGTGGTACTAGCCTGGATATCCACGAGCAGTACTTC	CASSGTSLDIHEQYF
-	TRBV20-1	TRBJ2-1	-	TGCAGTGCTAGACCGGAACAGGGACCGATCAATGAGCAGTTCTTC	CSARPEQGPINEQFF
-	TRBV7-8	TRBJ2-7	-	TGCGCCAGCAGCCCCCGTGGGGGGGGCCGGTCCTACGAGCAGTACTTC	CASSPRGGGRSYEQYF
TRBD2	TRBV5-1	TRBJ2-7	-	TGCGCCAGCAGCTTGGAACTAGCGGGAGTAAGCTACGAGCAGTACTTC	CASSLELAGVSYEQYF